The clone carrying this T cell receptor beta chain has a handful of counts. As yet, its antigen is unknown. This specimen comes from a study of cytomegalovirus exposure and HLA in healthy donors. Study at large: Out of roughly 170 million T cells, an earlier analysis found roughly 100 million unique TCR beta sequences in total. Ancestry clustering placed 81% of more than 350 genotyped donors in the Caucasian-associated cluster. Whole-study findings and limits: The investigators catalogued 150 to 200 TCR beta chains as cytomegalovirus-associated. A later analysis linked a missense variant in DCLRE1C to the trimming of TCR beta V and J genes.

Use of 60 Vbeta and 13 Jbeta primers characterized the PCR. Sequencing was performed with immunoSEQ multiplex PCR; in TCRdb, only in-frame clones are kept and a portion is missing. The sample holds approximately 180,000 clones, roughly 13% seen once. In germline, CDR1 is MNHEY, CDR2 SMNVEV (reference sequence). J lost 4 bases, V lost 6 bases, and 6 bases had no gene match. The CDR3 totals 15 residues. The clonotype originates from a man aged 45 to 65 in good health and CMV-seropositive. The sample taken for sequencing was PBMCs. This chain joins TRBV27 and TRBJ2-2, with 9 nucleotides matching TRBD1. The CDR3 protein is CASSRQGVSTGELFF. CDR3 DNA sequence: TGTGCCAGCAGCCGACAGGGGGTGAGCACCGGGGAGCTGTTTTTT.